Shown below are 15 T cell receptor beta chains from a single sample sequenced in a study of T cells in localized non-small cell lung cancer. The data were produced by immunoSEQ multiplex PCR, yet TCRdb's version contains in-frame clones alone and is incomplete. The sample includes some 25,000 clones, approximately 88% of them seen just once. Sequences were derived from peripheral blood mononuclear cells, sampled before any cancer treatment. All receptors come from a woman aged 40-69 years with stage III lung adenocarcinoma.

The chain joins TRBV11-2 to TRBJ2-3; 9 bases are shared with TRBD2. The CDR3 sequence is 16 residues long. Germline loops: CDR1 SGHAT, CDR2 FQNNGV. V was clipped by 1 base and J by 4 bases; unmatched bases: 6. The CDR3 region has the DNA TGTGCCAGCAGCTTAGGGAGCGGGAGGTACGCAGATACGCAGTATTTT. Amino acid sequence: CASSLGSGRYADTQYF.

The chain carries TRBV2 and TRBJ1-2; D remains ambiguous. CDR1 is SNHLY, CDR2 FYNNEI, per germline. With 6 bases removed from V and 4 bases from J, the gap between germline ends came to 9 bases. The CDR3 is 12 amino acids. The CDR3 nucleotides are TGTGCCAGCAGGGACGGGCCCTATGGCTACACCTTC. As protein: CASRDGPYGYTF.

The chain is built from TRBV5-1 and TRBJ2-3; 9 bases are a match to TRBD2. Per the germline V gene, CDR1 is SGHRS and CDR2 is YFSETQ. The V and J ends lost 0 bases and 3 bases, in that order; junction bases with no gene match: 5. This CDR3 has 16 amino acids. CDR3 sequence (DNA): TGCGCCAGCAGCTTGGCCTTTGCGGGAGGGACAGATACGCAGTATTTT. Translating it yields CASSLAFAGGTDTQYF.

The chain uses TRBV19 and TRBJ1-2; D gene ambiguous. The germline V and J ends were trimmed by 6 bases and 3 bases, with 17 bases remaining between them. Germline values: CDR1 LNHDA, CDR2 SQIVND (reference sequence). This CDR3 is 15 amino acids long. The CDR3 loop reads CASRGGGQSYYGYTF. For the CDR3, the DNA is TGTGCCAGTAGGGGCGGAGGGCAGAGTTACTATGGCTACACCTTC.

J is TRBJ2-5 and V is TRBV5-5, with 12 bases identical to TRBD2. CDR3 length: 19 amino acids. Germline CDR1 SGHKS, CDR2 YYEKEE (reference sequence). V lost 2 bases and J lost 3; bases outside the gene matches: 14. CDR3: CASSFPSLASGRVKETQYF. CDR3 bases: TGTGCCAGCAGCTTTCCCTCCCTGGCTAGCGGGAGGGTAAAAGAGACCCAGTACTTC.

The chain has TRBV11-1 and TRBJ2-5; D might be TRBD2 (6 bases). Germline CDR1 SGHAT, CDR2 FQDESV (reference sequence). The CDR3 sequence is 13 residues long. The V and J ends lost 4 bases and 7 bases respectively, with 13 bases between them. For the CDR3, the DNA is TGTGCCAGCAGCTCGGGGGTCTCTGGGACCCAGTACTTC. Encoded protein: CASSSGVSGTQYF.

J is TRBJ2-3 and V is TRBV27; 7 bases align to TRBD2. This CDR3 spans 21 amino acids. Germline CDR1 is MNHEY and CDR2 is SMNVEV (reference sequence). V was pared by 3 bases and J by 0 bases, with 21 bases of the junction left unmatched. The CDR3 DNA is TGTGCCAGCAGTTTTACCTCCCCGATTTACGGGGGGACGCCCAGCACAGATACGCAGTATTTT. Translated: CASSFTSPIYGGTPSTDTQYF.

V gene TRBV5-4 combines with J gene TRBJ2-5; the match to TRBD2 covers 7 bases. This CDR3 region has 15 residues. Germline V CDR1 and CDR2: SGHNT, YYREEE (reference sequence). V lost 4 bases to trimming and J lost 5 bases; unmatched junction nucleotides: 11. CDR3 protein: CASSTGSGLVETQYF. CDR3 sequence (DNA): TGTGCCAGCAGCACAGGCTCCGGACTAGTTGAGACCCAGTACTTC.

The chain links TRBV5-4 to TRBJ2-5; the D gene is possibly TRBD1 (6 bases). With 4 bases removed from V and 2 bases from J, the gap between germline ends came to 15 bases. The CDR3 extends over 15 amino acids. Germline CDR1 is SGHNT and CDR2 is YYREEE (reference sequence). CDR3 region: CASSLAPTGQETQYF. The CDR3 region has the DNA TGTGCCAGCAGCCTTGCGCCGACAGGTCAAGAGACCCAGTACTTC.

The chain uses TRBV4-1 and TRBJ2-7; 7 bases map to TRBD1. V was pared by 3 bases and J by 1 base, with 6 bases of the junction left unmatched. Looked up from germline, CDR1 is MGHRA and CDR2 is YSYEKL. The CDR3 length is 15 residues. CDR3 sequence reads: CASSQTGYRSYEQYF. The CDR3 DNA reads TGCGCCAGCAGCCAGACAGGGTATCGATCCTACGAGCAGTACTTC.

A single count supports this clone. The chain carries TRBV6-7 and TRBJ2-1; 10 nucleotides align to TRBD2. TRBV6-7 is placed among ORFs of uncertain function. The J segment lost 2 bases and the V segment lost 1 base, leaving 11 bases of the junction unmatched. The CDR3 sequence is 19 residues long. The CDR3: CASSYWGLARGGAYNEQFF. The CDR3 DNA reads TGTGCCAGCAGTTACTGGGGACTAGCGCGCGGGGGAGCCTACAATGAGCAGTTCTTC.

The V and J genes are TRBV5-1 and TRBJ2-7, with 11 positions matching TRBD2. Germline V CDR1 and CDR2: SGHRS, YFSETQ. CDR3 length equals 15 residues. Unmatched junction bases numbered 4, after V lost 4 bases and J lost 1 base. The CDR3 DNA reads TGCGCCAGCAGCCAAGGGACTAGCGGTTCCTACGAGCAGTACTTC. Encoded protein: CASSQGTSGSYEQYF. Looking up the rest from reference TRBV5-1 and TRBJ2-7 gives the full variable domain: KAGVTQTPRYLIKTRGQQVTLSCSPISGHRSVSWYQQTPGQGLQFLFEYFSETQRNKGNFPGRFSGRQFSNSRSEMNVSTLELGDSALYLCASSQGTSGSYEQYFGPGTRLTVT.

The chain is built from TRBV6-1 and TRBJ2-2; 8 bases map to TRBD2. Germline trimming cut 11 bases from V and 5 bases from J; bases unmatched to any gene: 7. Germline values: CDR1 MNHNS, CDR2 SASEGT. The CDR3 covers 13 residues. Written as DNA, the CDR3 is TGTGCCGCCGGGAGGGACGAGACCGGGGAGCTGTTTTTT. It specifies CAAGRDETGELFF.

The rearrangement links TRBV27 to TRBJ1-4; D is perhaps TRBD1 (6 bases). The CDR3 has 15 amino acids. Germline CDR1 and CDR2: MNHEY and SMNVEV (reference sequence). With 6 bases removed from V and 4 bases from J, the gap between germline ends came to 15 bases. In DNA form, the CDR3 reads TGTGCCAGCAGCGGGGCAGGGGCTCTTAATGAAAAACTGTTTTTT. Protein: CASSGAGALNEKLFF.

V and J are TRBV5-1 and TRBJ1-4; possibly TRBD1 for D (6 bases). The V gene lost 3 bases and the J gene lost 1 base, with 13 bases spanning the gap. CDR3 length: 16 amino acids. Germline assignment: CDR1 SGHRS and CDR2 YFSETQ. CDR3 residues: CASSSQGRGTNEKLFF. The CDR3 DNA reads as TGCGCCAGCAGCTCTCAGGGGCGGGGAACTAATGAAAAACTGTTTTTT.